The T cell receptor beta chain under discussion was sequenced for a study of T cells in Graves' hyperthyroidism and ophthalmopathy (dated by TCRdb to between 2017 and 2020). Regarding the study in general: Peripheral blood was collected at initial diagnosis, before any treatment. A discovery cohort of fewer than 110 patients, roughly 45 with Graves' ophthalmopathy and over 55 with stable Graves' hyperthyroidism, was used to find distinguishing TCR V-J signatures. Prospective prediction of ophthalmopathy was tested in an independent validation cohort of 18 to 20 hyperthyroidism patients and approximately 17 patients who later progressed to ophthalmopathy. The roughly 99 discovery patients were divided at random into training and test sets in a 7:3 ratio. Thyroid tissue and blood T-cell repertoires from more than 5 Graves' hyperthyroidism patients were also compared in the study. After blood sampling, hyperthyroidism patients were treated with methimazole at a starting dose of 30 mg daily, and ophthalmopathy patients were treated with high-dose intravenous methylprednisolone. TCR Vbeta CDR3 sequencing of roughly 140 peripheral blood samples (fewer than 45 ophthalmopathy, around 80 hyperthyroidism and 17 progressor patients) is reported in the paper.

The CDR3, cysteine through phenylalanine, is 16 amino acids long. Only the CDR3 DNA stays, 48 bases, in frame from base 1. Trimming takes 0 bases from V and 8 bases from J, and the germline ends sit 14 bases apart. Sequences MNHEY (CDR1) and SVGAGI (CDR2) are obtained from the germline V gene. Hyperthyroidism patients were newly diagnosed, had a disease duration of under 2 months, and were aged 18 to 65 years. Patients with uncontrolled infections, other autoimmune diseases, pregnancy or lactation were excluded. Clinical symptoms, serum thyroxine and TRAb, thyroid ultrasound, and orbital computed tomography formed the basis for the diagnoses. For progressor patients, blood was drawn at the first diagnosis of hyperthyroidism, before any ophthalmopathy symptoms had appeared. PBMCs were isolated from more than 9 ml of fresh peripheral blood by Ficoll-Paque density gradient centrifugation. Patients classed as progressors first received a Graves' hyperthyroidism diagnosis and then went on to develop ophthalmopathy during follow-up. Total RNA was extracted with Trizol reagent, and quality was checked on an Agilent 2100 Bioanalyzer.

The full study reports these points: In validation, progression to ophthalmopathy was predicted by the model with 65% to 71% sensitivity and just over 72% specificity, a median of roughly six months before onset. Sample size was not statistically predetermined, and blinding of investigators to group allocation was not performed. Most expanded thyroid clonotypes (frequency above 0.001) were also detected in blood, suggesting blood repertoires may reflect thyroid immune responses. A 13 V-J signature model separated ophthalmopathy from stable hyperthyroidism, with approximately 86% sensitivity and roughly 82% specificity in cross-validation and 80%/75% in testing.

TCR beta CDR3 regions were amplified from RNA transcripts. The first round of RT-PCR for the TCR CDR3 was performed with the HTBI primer set and the Qiagen OneStep RT-PCR kit. Libraries were constructed in a second round of multiplex PCR, after which size selection and purification were carried out. Paired-end sequencing of the libraries was performed with 100 bp reads on an Illumina HiSeq2000. The paper's processing steps were these. SOAPnuke was used to process the raw data, throwing out any read that contained adapters or uncalled bases, had a mean Phred below 15, or lacked an exact constant-primer or identifier match. High-quality paired reads were merged with COPE v1.2.5, and unique nucleotide sequences were defined as clonotypes. MiTCR v1.1 was used to align the clonotypes against IMGT TRBV, TRBD and TRBJ reference segments. The analysis was restricted to V-J combinations with a frequency above 0.0001, which together covered over 99% of the repertoires. A TCS score was defined as the ratio between F50 (clonal expansion) and ExV (chaos), using BLOSUM62-based TCRdist between CDR3 peptides within each V-J. Welch's t-statistics and random forest reduced 500 to 650 V-J features to around 14, which were used in a naive Bayes classifier (R e1071). TCRdb cleaned the public reads at Q25 with fastp, built clones with MiXCR and kept in-frame beta chains. Every distinct CDR3 protein forms one entry, paired with its most common genes and DNA. Clone size and V and J calls follow TCRdb, not the original study. This sample is represented by over 700,000 distinct CDR3 sequences; 15% to 20% of them were singletons. Of the sample, around 17% falls within the top ten clones.

This clonotype showed up just a few times. Its antigen is not yet known. Per-nucleotide qualities are absent, and no much larger clonotype sits a single base away. Sequenced sample: blood. This clonotype originated in a woman aged 45 to 65 with Graves' hyperthyroidism that later progressed to Graves' ophthalmopathy. The V and J genes are TRBV6-5 and TRBJ1-6, with no D gene named confidently. The DNA reads TGTGCCAGCAGTTACTCGAGCCGGCCAGGCCATTCACCCCTCCACTTT. Its product reads: CASSYSSRPGHSPLHF.